The 13 T cell receptor beta chains given below trace back to one sample, sequenced in a study of patients and donors after allogeneic stem cell transplantation (dated by TCRdb to about 2020). The library was prepared using RT-PCR. Sequencing took place on a NextSeq 550. TCRdb trimmed the raw reads at Q25, called clones with MiXCR and kept productive beta chains. Rows with one shared CDR3 protein collapse into an entry with the most common genes and DNA. Recorded for this sample are more than 9,000 distinct CDR3 sequences; approximately 22% of them occurred a single time. Roughly 50% of the sample comes from the top ten. The sequenced material came from blood, either unsorted or a sorted T cell fraction (not recorded which). These receptors came from a human donor who was either an allogeneic HSCT recipient or a stem cell or donor lymphocyte infusion donor (not recorded which). It is not recorded whose cells these are; they may come from a transplant donor.

This clonotype showed up just a few times. The rearrangement joins TRBV5-5 to TRBJ1-1; D uncertain. The CDR3 extends over 14 amino acids. Germline CDR1 SGHKS, CDR2 YYEKEE (reference sequence). Trimming removed 5 bases at V and 3 bases at J, with 14 bases between. The CDR3 sequence: CASSPGSLHTEAFF. The CDR3 DNA sequence: TGTGCCAGCAGTCCAGGCAGCCTACACACTGAAGCTTTCTTT.

The V and J genes are TRBV6-1 and TRBJ1-6; 7 nucleotides match TRBD1. This CDR3 contains 15 residues. V dropped 6 bases and J dropped 7; count of bases not matched to a gene: 9. Germline loops: CDR1 MNHNS, CDR2 SASEGT. CDR3 amino acids: CASSAGQPPNSPLHF. CDR3 DNA: TGTGCCAGCAGCGCGGGACAGCCTCCCAATTCACCCCTCCACTTT.

The table lists this clonotype with a few counts. The chain links TRBV12-3 or TRBV12-4 to TRBJ1-1, with 7 bases matching TRBD1. Unmatched junction bases numbered 8, after V lost 5 bases and J lost 5 bases. The CDR3 is 14 amino acids. CDR3 DNA: TGTGCCAGCAGTCCGGGACAGTCGATAACTGAAGCTTTCTTT. Its translation is CASSPGQSITEAFF.

The CDR3 region is CSARAPGQGYSPLHF. The DNA of the CDR3 is TGCAGTGCTAGAGCCCCGGGACAGGGGTATTCACCCCTCCACTTT. V is TRBV20-1 and J is TRBJ1-6, with 10 bases identical to TRBD1. The V gene end was trimmed by 1 base and the J gene end by 8 bases; junction bases not matched to a gene: 5. Germline loops: CDR1 DFQATT, CDR2 SNEGSKA (reference sequence). The CDR3 contains 15 residues.

By proportion, this clonotype is large. The chain uses TRBV11-2 and TRBJ2-5; TRBD2 is a possible D gene (6 bases). The CDR3 spans 13 residues. CDR1 is SGHAT and CDR2 is FQNNGV in the germline V gene. V shed 5 bases and J shed 4 bases, with 11 bases lying between them. The CDR3 bases are TGTGCCAGCAGCCGGGGGTTGGGAGAGACCCAGTACTTC. Its protein is CASSRGLGETQYF.

This clonotype is deemed medium-sized (0.01 to 0.1%). The chain is built from TRBV20-1 and TRBJ2-1, with TRBD1 as a possible D gene (5 bases). This CDR3 has 11 amino acids. The V end was cut by 0 bases, the J end by 14 bases, with 11 bases between. CDR1 and CDR2 from the germline V gene are DFQATT and SNEGSKA (reference sequence). The CDR3 loop reads CSARDGLGEFF. The CDR3 DNA sequence: TGCAGTGCTAGAGATGGCCTAGGGGAGTTCTTC.

The J gene is TRBJ1-4, the V gene TRBV20-1; D unclear. This CDR3 comprises 14 residues. Trimming shortened V by 1 base and J by 6 bases, and 12 bases separated the two germline ends. Germline CDR1 reads DFQATT; CDR2 reads SNEGSKA (reference sequence). CDR3 bases: TGCAGTGCTAGAGTGATGGGGTATGATGAAAAACTGTTTTTT. This translates into CSARVMGYDEKLFF.

The V and J genes are TRBV7-2 and TRBJ2-5, with D perhaps matching TRBD1 or TRBD2 (5 bases each). The CDR3 extends over 13 amino acids. V was shortened by 3 bases and J by 5 bases, with 10 bases between the two germline ends. Germline assignment: CDR1 SGHTA and CDR2 FQGNSA. The CDR3 DNA follows: TGTGCCAGCAGCTTCCCTGGGGGTGAGACCCAGTACTTC. Residues: CASSFPGGETQYF.

This clonotype was recorded a few times. The rearrangement uses TRBV5-1 and TRBJ2-1, with 9 bases identical to TRBD1. The J segment lost 5 bases and the V segment lost 1 base, leaving 4 bases of the junction unmatched. The CDR3 length is 15 residues. Per the germline V gene, CDR1 is SGHRS and CDR2 is YFSETQ. CDR3 in DNA: TGCGCCAGCAGCTTGTGGGGACAGGGCGACAATGAGCAGTTCTTC. Its translation: CASSLWGQGDNEQFF.

This rearrangement joins TRBV5-1 to TRBJ2-1, with 8 positions matching TRBD2. CDR3 length: 15 amino acids. V gave up 2 bases and J gave up 7 bases; unmatched junction bases: 8. Germline CDR1 is SGHRS and CDR2 is YFSETQ. The CDR3 sequence is CASSLSGGGYNEQFF. The CDR3 coding sequence is TGCGCCAGCAGCTTAAGCGGGGGCGGGTATAATGAGCAGTTCTTC.

This clonotype was observed at least ten times. This chain joins TRBV5-6 and TRBJ1-1; tentatively, D is TRBD1 (5 bases). The V end lost 0 bases, the J end lost 9 bases, and 12 bases lay between the germline ends. The CDR3 consists of 13 residues. The germline V gene has CDR1 SGHDT and CDR2 YYEEEE. CDR3 in amino acids: CASSLVTVTKAFF. The CDR3 DNA reads TGTGCCAGCAGCTTGGTGACAGTTACGAAAGCTTTCTTT.

As to this clonotype: This may arise from a read error, as a much more abundant clone is one base away. V gene TRBV12-3 or TRBV12-4 combines with J gene TRBJ1-1, with D uncertain. This CDR3 is built from 13 residues. V shed 6 bases and J shed 1 base, with 9 bases lying between them. The CDR3 coding sequence is TGTGCCAGCAGATTACTTGGGAACACTGAAGCTTTCTTT. Translated, it gives CASRLLGNTEAFF.

This clonotype was counted a few times. The chain employs TRBV12-3 or TRBV12-4 and TRBJ2-7, with a possible D match to TRBD1 (6 bases). The CDR3 is made up of 14 amino acids. The V gene lost 5 bases and the J gene lost 1 base, with 12 bases spanning the gap. The CDR3 DNA reads as TGTGCCAGCAGTCGACAGGACTGGTCCTACGAGCAGTACTTC. It translates to CASSRQDWSYEQYF.